A single sample is the source of the 22 T cell receptor beta chains below, sequenced in a study of blood T cell repertoires in COVID-19 (dated by TCRdb to between 2020 and 2021). Library generation was performed with the immunoSEQ multiplex PCR assay. The table comes from immuneACCESS by way of TCRdb, which keeps in-frame sequences with V and J called. Part of the clones is missing from these tables; in studies checked, under half for an unresolved V gene and the rest for unknown reasons. This sample is represented by roughly 340,000 clones; around nine tenths of them were singletons. Roughly 3.3% of the sample comes from the top ten. Source material: peripheral blood. The source is a woman younger than 30 who had recovered from COVID-19.

V is TRBV3-1 (or the pseudogene TRBV3-2) and J is TRBJ2-1; unclear D gene. Trimming pared 0 bases from V and 8 bases from J, leaving 17 bases between. The CDR3 is 16 amino acids. Germline V gives CDR1 LGHDT, CDR2 YNNKEL (reference sequence). The CDR3 is CASSQDRLRNTDEQFF. The CDR3 DNA reads as TGTGCCAGCAGCCAAGATCGACTCCGGAATACGGATGAGCAGTTCTTC.

This clone was observed a few times. V gene TRBV7-2 combines with J gene TRBJ2-1; TRBD2 aligns across 7 bases. Germline CDR1 SGHTA, CDR2 FQGNSA. V shed 1 base, J shed 11 bases, and the junction held 11 bases outside the gene matches. The CDR3 is made up of 15 amino acids. CDR3 sequence reads: CASSLGPGTTLKQFF. Written as DNA, the CDR3 is TGTGCCAGCAGCTTAGGTCCTGGGACTACACTAAAGCAGTTCTTC.

The chain joins TRBV28 to TRBJ1-2, with a possible D match to TRBD1 (6 bases). V was cut by 5 bases and J by 0 bases, with 10 bases left in between. There are 14 residues in the CDR3. Per germline, CDR1 MDHEN and CDR2 SYDVKM. The CDR3 loop reads CASSPTGPNYGYTF. DNA for the CDR3: TGTGCCAGCAGTCCGACAGGCCCTAACTATGGCTACACCTTC.

This clone came up once. This sequence joins TRBV30 and TRBJ2-7, with 8 bases matching TRBD1. From germline, CDR1 is GTSNPN and CDR2 SVGIG (reference sequence). CDR3 size: 13 residues. V shed 0 bases and J 2 bases; nucleotides not matched to a gene: 0. CDR3 amino acids: CAWSVQGAYEQYV. As DNA, the CDR3 is TGTGCCTGGAGTGTACAGGGGGCCTACGAGCAGTACGTC.

This clone showed up just a few times. This chain connects TRBV9 to TRBJ1-1; no clear D gene. This CDR3 comprises 14 residues. The V gene's germline CDR1 is SGDLS and CDR2 YYNGEE. V was trimmed by 0 bases and J by 2 bases, leaving 8 bases between them. The CDR3 nucleotides are TGTGCCAGCAGCGTAGCCCAGGAAAACACTGAAGCTTTCTTT. It specifies CASSVAQENTEAFF.

The chain uses TRBV12-3 or TRBV12-4 and TRBJ2-7; D perhaps matches TRBD1 (6 bases). CDR3 size: 13 residues. The V and J ends lost 11 bases and 0 bases respectively, with 14 bases between them. The CDR3 protein is CAGVNRDSYEQYV. CDR3 coding DNA: TGTGCCGGAGTGAACAGGGACTCCTACGAGCAGTACGTC.

The rearrangement links TRBV3-1 (or the pseudogene TRBV3-2) to TRBJ2-7, with unresolved D. The ends were cut back, 4 bases at V and 3 bases at J, with 4 bases in the middle. This CDR3 comprises 11 residues. Germline V lookup: CDR1 LGHDT, CDR2 YNNKEL (reference sequence). CDR3 DNA: TGTGCCAGCAGCCCCAGCTACGAGCAGTACGTC. Protein product: CASSPSYEQYV.

This clone was found once. The chain is built from TRBV4-1 and TRBJ1-5, with 8 bases lining up with TRBD1. The V gene's germline CDR1 is MGHRA and CDR2 YSYEKL. CDR3 length: 14 amino acids. After removal of 2 bases from V and 7 bases from J, the junction contained 4 bases not matched to a gene. The CDR3: CASSQRTGNQPQHF. The CDR3 DNA is TGCGCCAGCAGCCAACGGACAGGGAACCAGCCCCAGCATTTT.

This clone was counted a single time. V and J are TRBV5-5 and TRBJ1-6; 7 bases line up with TRBD1. The V segment lost 5 bases and the J segment 9 bases; nucleotides outside the gene matches: 8. The germline V gene has CDR1 SGHKS and CDR2 YYEKEE (reference sequence). This CDR3 comprises 14 residues. In DNA, the CDR3 is TGTGCCAGCAGTTTCACGGACAGGATTTCACCCCTCCACTTT. Protein product: CASSFTDRISPLHF.

The chain carries TRBV3-1 (or the pseudogene TRBV3-2) and TRBJ2-3; 7 bases fit TRBD1. V lost 6 bases, J lost 5 bases, and 14 bases stayed unmatched. CDR3 length: 16 residues. Germline values: CDR1 LGHDT, CDR2 YNNKEL (reference sequence). The CDR3 nucleotides are TGTGCCAGCAGTTGGGACAGCTTTCTCCGGGGAGATACGCAGTATTTT. Residues: CASSWDSFLRGDTQYF.

The chain has TRBV5-8 and TRBJ2-2; 10 bases are a match to TRBD2. The CDR3 loop spans 17 amino acids. Germline V lookup: CDR1 SGHTS, CDR2 YDEGEE. Trimming at V came to 4 bases and at J to 5 bases, leaving 11 bases not matched to a gene. In nucleotides, the CDR3 is TGTGCCAGCAGCCCCGAGGTAGCGGGAGGTCTTACCGGGGAGCTGTTTTTT. This translates into CASSPEVAGGLTGELFF.

V and J are TRBV7-9 and TRBJ1-1; D gene unclear. The CDR3 contains 12 residues. V shed 4 bases and J shed 11 bases, with 14 bases lying between them. Per germline, CDR1 SEHNR and CDR2 FQNEAQ (reference sequence). CDR3 nucleotide sequence: TGTGCCAGCAGCTCGAGGGATTTGCGGGCTTTCTTT. Translation: CASSSRDLRAFF.

The rearrangement uses TRBV27 and TRBJ2-7; tentative D call: TRBD2 (6 bases). CDR1 is MNHEY and CDR2 is SMNVEV in the germline V gene (reference sequence). Trimming removed 3 bases from V and 4 bases from J, with 16 bases in between. The CDR3 length is 15 residues. CDR3 nucleotide sequence: TGTGCCAGCAGTTTCCGATCAGACGGACTATACGAGCAGTACGTC. Its protein product is CASSFRSDGLYEQYV.

V usage is TRBV4-3 and J usage is TRBJ1-1, with D tentatively TRBD1 (5 bases). V was pared by 0 bases and J by 4 bases, with 9 bases between. The CDR3 runs 14 residues. Per the germline V gene, CDR1 is LGHNA and CDR2 is YSLEER. The CDR3 loop reads CASSQDWGGTEAFF. For the CDR3, the DNA is TGCGCCAGCAGCCAAGATTGGGGGGGCACTGAAGCTTTCTTT.

The chain links TRBV19 to TRBJ1-5; 9 bases agree with TRBD1. The CDR3 consists of 15 residues. The junction had 10 bases not matched to a gene; V was cut back by 6 bases and J by 7 bases. Germline lookup yields CDR1 LNHDA and CDR2 SQIVND (reference sequence). Here the CDR3 reads CASRNTGTGFQPQHF. CDR3 in DNA: TGTGCCAGTAGAAATACCGGGACAGGGTTCCAGCCCCAGCATTTT.

The V and J genes are TRBV7-2 and TRBJ2-1, with D perhaps TRBD2 (6 bases). The CDR3 consists of 13 residues. V lost 11 bases and J lost 5, with 16 bases in between. Per germline, CDR1 SGHTA and CDR2 FQGNSA. CDR3 loop: CAVGGSPHNEQFF. CDR3 DNA: TGTGCCGTCGGAGGGAGCCCCCACAATGAGCAGTTCTTC.

The rearrangement joins TRBV3-1 (or the pseudogene TRBV3-2) to TRBJ2-1; D is ambiguous. V gave up 0 bases and J gave up 4 bases, with 7 bases separating them. From germline, CDR1 is LGHDT and CDR2 YNNKEL (reference sequence). There are 14 residues in the CDR3. CDR3 in DNA: TGTGCCAGCAGCCAAGATATCGCGTACAATGAGCAGTTCTTC. It yields the protein CASSQDIAYNEQFF.

This chain joins TRBV19 and TRBJ1-1; D is unresolved. Trimming pared 6 bases from V and 0 bases from J, leaving 17 bases between. From germline, CDR1 is LNHDA and CDR2 SQIVND (reference sequence). This CDR3 has 16 amino acids. CDR3 bases: TGTGCCAGTAGCTCTACCCCGGCGGGCATGAACACTGAAGCTTTCTTT. It translates to CASSSTPAGMNTEAFF.

This clone showed up just a few times. The J gene is TRBJ2-7, the V gene TRBV27; 9 nucleotides line up with TRBD1. The CDR3 runs 17 residues. Per germline, CDR1 MNHEY and CDR2 SMNVEV (reference sequence). V shed 5 bases, J shed 2 bases, and the junction held 13 bases outside the gene matches. The CDR3 DNA reads as TGTGCCAGCAGTCGGCCATATCGGACAGGGGATACCTACGAGCAGTACGTC. Residues: CASSRPYRTGDTYEQYV.

The genes are TRBV11-3 and TRBJ1-6; 7 bases align to TRBD1. The CDR3 covers 15 residues. CDR1 is SGHNT and CDR2 is YENEEA in the germline V gene. Unmatched junction bases numbered 11, after V lost 1 base and J lost 14 bases. CDR3 nucleotide sequence: TGTGCCAGCAGCTTAGTCGCAGGGGGAGTCGGGACCCTCCACTTT. This encodes CASSLVAGGVGTLHF.

This chain connects TRBV18 to TRBJ1-5; D uncertain. The CDR3 covers 15 residues. The germline V and J ends were trimmed by 2 bases and 4 bases, with 12 bases remaining between them. Germline lookup yields CDR1 KGHSH and CDR2 LQKENI. This chain's CDR3 is CASSPSWGGNQPQHF. The CDR3 DNA is TGTGCCAGCTCACCATCATGGGGAGGAAATCAGCCCCAGCATTTT.

V and J are TRBV5-1 and TRBJ1-2; D not resolved. CDR1 and CDR2 from the germline V gene are SGHRS and YFSETQ. The V end lost 0 bases, the J end lost 4 bases, and 16 bases lay between the germline ends. The CDR3 loop spans 16 amino acids. This CDR3 is CASSLALAVDSYGYTF. The CDR3, as DNA: TGCGCCAGCAGCTTGGCGCTTGCGGTCGATAGCTATGGCTACACCTTC.